The 21 T cell receptor beta chains reported below all come from one sample, sequenced in a study of T cell changes during pregnancy in multiple sclerosis. Data came from immunoSEQ multiplex PCR; TCRdb stores just in-frame clones and leaves some out. The table records 84,000 or so clones, over 90% of them present only once. The sequencing here drew on peripheral blood, taken in the third trimester of pregnancy. The receptors were sampled from a female donor with multiple sclerosis, enrolled in a pregnancy study.

This clone has more than one count but fewer than ten. This sequence joins TRBV30 and TRBJ1-1, with a possible D match to TRBD1 (5 bases). Trimming removed 0 bases from V and 6 bases from J, with 14 bases in between. Germline V gene sequence: CDR1 GTSNPN, CDR2 SVGIG (reference sequence). This CDR3 region has 14 residues. The CDR3 sequence is CAWSVGTREAEAFF. The CDR3 DNA sequence: TGTGCCTGGAGTGTTGGAACCAGGGAGGCTGAAGCTTTCTTT.

J is TRBJ2-7 and V is TRBV5-1, with TRBD1 matching over 8 bases. Germline assignment: CDR1 SGHRS and CDR2 YFSETQ. This CDR3 is built from 14 residues. V shed 2 bases and J 5 bases; nucleotides not matched to a gene: 6. This CDR3 is CASSLPDRENEQYF. The CDR3 bases are TGCGCCAGCAGCTTACCGGACAGGGAGAACGAGCAGTACTTC. The full variable domain, rest sourced from reference TRBV5-1 and TRBJ2-7, is KAGVTQTPRYLIKTRGQQVTLSCSPISGHRSVSWYQQTPGQGLQFLFEYFSETQRNKGNFPGRFSGRQFSNSRSEMNVSTLELGDSALYLCASSLPDRENEQYFGPGTRLTVT.

The chain employs TRBV7-2 and TRBJ2-1, with 7 positions matching TRBD2. This CDR3 is 13 amino acids long. Germline CDR1 reads SGHTA; CDR2 reads FQGNSA. Unmatched junction bases numbered 2, after V lost 0 bases and J lost 9 bases. DNA of the CDR3: TGTGCCAGCAGCTTAGCAGCGGGGATTGAGCAGTTCTTC. Amino acids: CASSLAAGIEQFF.

V usage is TRBV7-8 and J usage is TRBJ2-3; D not certain. V was cut by 6 bases and J by 2 bases, with 6 bases left in between. Looked up from germline, CDR1 is SGHVS and CDR2 is FQNEAQ. The CDR3 has 12 amino acids. The CDR3: CASRAVTDTQYF. CDR3 coding DNA: TGTGCCAGCAGGGCAGTCACAGATACGCAGTATTTT.

J is TRBJ2-2 and V is TRBV7-2; D unclear. V lost 3 bases and J 8 bases, leaving 10 bases between the germline ends. Germline V gene sequence: CDR1 SGHTA, CDR2 FQGNSA. The CDR3 sequence is 13 residues long. The CDR3 sequence: CASSFPPPGELFF. The CDR3 DNA reads TGTGCCAGCAGCTTCCCCCCTCCTGGGGAGCTGTTTTTT. The full variable domain, completed using reference TRBV7-2 and TRBJ2-2, is GAGVSQSPSNKVTEKGKDVELRCDPISGHTALYWYRQSLGQGLEFLIYFQGNSAPDKSGLPSDRFSAERTGGSVSTLTIQRTQQEDSAVYLCASSFPPPGELFFGEGSRLTVL.

In this sample, this clone turned up once. The chain has TRBV7-9 and TRBJ1-5; D is perhaps TRBD1 (5 bases). Looked up from germline, CDR1 is SEHNR and CDR2 is FQNEAQ (reference sequence). Trimming pared 4 bases from V and 5 bases from J, leaving 9 bases between. This CDR3 spans 13 amino acids. The CDR3 sequence is CASSWGDHQPQHF. CDR3 nucleotides: TGTGCCAGCAGCTGGGGGGACCATCAGCCCCAGCATTTT.

The chain uses TRBV6-5 and TRBJ1-3, with D unresolved. V dropped 2 bases and J dropped 1 base, with 12 bases sitting between them. The CDR3 totals 16 residues. Germline CDR1 and CDR2: MNHEY and SVGAGI. CDR3 region: CASSYGGFGSGNTIYF. Here the CDR3 DNA reads TGTGCCAGCAGTTACGGAGGGTTTGGATCTGGAAACACCATATATTTT.

This clone was detected only once. The rearrangement links TRBV7-9 to TRBJ2-3, with D possibly being TRBD2 (6 bases). The ends were cut back, 5 bases at V and 3 bases at J, with 15 bases in the middle. Germline lookup yields CDR1 SEHNR and CDR2 FQNEAQ (reference sequence). The CDR3 has 15 amino acids. The chain's CDR3 is CASSLRVGGTDTQYF. CDR3 sequence (DNA): TGTGCCAGCAGCCTCAGGGTGGGGGGAACAGATACGCAGTATTTT.

For this clone: At one end the junction does not follow the germline gene, possibly because of a read error. The chain has TRBV4-1 and TRBJ2-7, with a weak D call TRBD2 (6 bases). This CDR3 comprises 15 residues. Germline V gives CDR1 MGHRA, CDR2 YSYEKL. The CDR3 here is CASSRVEGGSYEQCF. DNA for the CDR3: TGCGCCAGCAGCCGTGTCGAGGGAGGCTCCTACGAGCAGTGCTTC.

The chain has TRBV7-9 and TRBJ2-1, with 12 bases aligning to TRBD2. The CDR3 has 16 amino acids. Germline CDR1 and CDR2: SEHNR and FQNEAQ (reference sequence). V was pared by 5 bases and J by 4 bases, with 6 bases of the junction left unmatched. Written as DNA, the CDR3 is TGTGCCAGCAGCGTTTACCTAGCGGGAGGGTACAATGAGCAGTTCTTC. Translation: CASSVYLAGGYNEQFF.

The gene calls are TRBV18 and TRBJ2-6, with D possibly being TRBD1 (5 bases). The CDR3 consists of 15 residues. The V and J ends lost 3 bases and 1 base respectively, with 7 bases between them. The germline CDR1 and CDR2 sequences are KGHSH and LQKENI. CDR3 in amino acids: CASSPRTSGANVLTF. In nucleotides, the CDR3 is TGTGCCAGCTCACCTAGGACATCTGGGGCCAACGTCCTGACTTTC.

The rearrangement links TRBV28 to TRBJ1-2, with 7 bases matching TRBD1. Germline V gene sequence: CDR1 MDHEN, CDR2 SYDVKM. The J segment lost 8 bases and the V segment lost 1 base, leaving 13 bases of the junction unmatched. There are 16 residues in the CDR3. This CDR3 reads CASSLSPPTGTGGYTF. CDR3 nucleotide sequence: TGTGCCAGCAGTTTATCCCCTCCGACAGGGACGGGGGGCTACACCTTC.

This clone was observed once. The genes are TRBV2 and TRBJ2-7; 8 bases fit TRBD2. CDR1 is SNHLY, CDR2 FYNNEI, per germline. This CDR3 is 15 amino acids long. V trimming: 2 bases; J trimming: 1 base; junction bases outside the gene matches: 4. The CDR3 reads CASSESGGGSYEQYF. CDR3 sequence (DNA): TGTGCCAGCAGTGAATCGGGGGGGGGTTCCTACGAGCAGTACTTC.

This chain connects TRBV10-3 to TRBJ1-1; 10 nucleotides line up with TRBD1. The CDR3 consists of 16 residues. With 10 bases clipped from V and 1 base from J, the junction kept 12 bases outside the gene matches. Germline CDR1 is ENHRY and CDR2 is SYGVKD. As DNA, the CDR3 is TGTGCCACCTTCAGTTGGACAGGGGGACAGAACACTGAAGCTTTCTTT. Amino acids: CATFSWTGGQNTEAFF.

The chain recombines TRBV2 with TRBJ1-2; D call uncertain. This CDR3 region has 13 residues. Germline CDR1 is SNHLY and CDR2 is FYNNEI. Trimming removed 4 bases from V and 4 bases from J, with 10 bases in between. The CDR3 reads CASSATAGYGYTF. DNA for the CDR3: TGTGCCAGCAGTGCCACAGCAGGCTATGGCTACACCTTC.

V usage is TRBV7-2 and J usage is TRBJ2-7, with D unclear. V was clipped by 1 base and J by 8 bases, with 15 bases between them. CDR1 and CDR2 (germline): SGHTA, FQGNSA. The CDR3 is 14 amino acids. CDR3 in DNA: TGTGCCAGCAGCTTAGAAGGCCCCGGCGGCCAGCAGTACTTC. Its protein product is CASSLEGPGGQQYF.

The chain recombines TRBV4-1 with TRBJ2-7; TRBD1 aligns across 7 bases. CDR3 length: 14 amino acids. CDR1 MGHRA and CDR2 YSYEKL come from the germline V gene. Trimming took 4 bases from V and 2 from J; bases not matched to a gene: 5. For the CDR3, the DNA is TGCGCCAGCAGCCTGCGGACAGGAGCCTACGAGCAGTACTTC. This codes for CASSLRTGAYEQYF.

CDR3 amino acids: CASSPRDTNNYGYTF. The CDR3 DNA follows: TGCGCCAGCAGCCCCCGGGACACCAATAACTATGGCTACACCTTC. The chain combines TRBV4-1 with TRBJ1-2, with a weak D call TRBD1 (6 bases). CDR1 and CDR2 (germline): MGHRA, YSYEKL. CDR3 size: 15 residues. V gave up 4 bases and J gave up 1 base, with 13 bases separating them.

This chain connects TRBV7-8 to TRBJ2-1; 11 positions match TRBD2. This CDR3 is 18 amino acids long. The trim removed 1 base at V and 7 bases at J, leaving 12 bases unmatched. The germline V gene encodes CDR1 SGHVS and CDR2 FQNEAQ. For the CDR3, the DNA is TGTGCCAGCAGCTTAGACATTTCGGGGCTAGCGGGGGGAAATGAGCAGTTCTTC. Translation gives CASSLDISGLAGGNEQFF.

The V and J genes are TRBV19 and TRBJ2-2; D is perhaps TRBD1 (6 bases). In germline, CDR1 is LNHDA, CDR2 SQIVND (reference sequence). The V and J ends lost 5 bases and 1 base respectively, with 8 bases between them. The length of the CDR3 is 14 residues. CDR3 protein: CASSLTGNTGELFF. The DNA for the CDR3 is TGTGCCAGTAGTCTGACAGGGAACACCGGGGAGCTGTTTTTT.

J is TRBJ1-5 and V is TRBV11-2; TRBD1 aligns across 9 bases. V lost 1 base, J lost 4 bases, and 8 bases stayed unmatched. CDR1 is SGHAT, CDR2 FQNNGV, per germline. The CDR3 covers 17 residues. The CDR3 loop reads CASSLVARTGANQPQHF. The CDR3 DNA follows: TGTGCCAGCAGCTTAGTCGCCCGGACAGGGGCTAATCAGCCCCAGCATTTT.